A selection of T cell receptor beta chains follows, all from one sample in a study of blood T cell repertoires in COVID-19. The protocol was immunoSEQ multiplex PCR, while the TCRdb copy is restricted to in-frame clones and leaves out a portion. Of some 240,000 clones in the sample, 80% to 85% are singletons; the top ten hold 9.5% to 15%. Sequencing was performed on peripheral blood. The origin of the receptors is an older woman with active or convalescent COVID-19. Both conserved end residues are part of each CDR3. D genes are given only for firm matches. For some rows the clone size is stated as once, few or many, or as a class when expanded; others skip it.

TRBJ2-7 | 15 | TRBD2 | NA | TRBV9 | TGTGCCAGCAGCCAGGGGTTAGCGGGGATGTACGAGCAGTACTTC | CASSQGLAGMYEQYF
TRBJ1-2 | 13 | NA | NA | TRBV19 | TGTGCCAGTAGTTGGGGGCCCTCCTATGGCTACACCTTC | CASSWGPSYGYTF
TRBJ2-5 | 16 | NA | NA | TRBV11-2 | TGTGCCAGCACTATATGGGTGGCGGGGAACCAAGAGACCCAGTACTTC | CASTIWVAGNQETQYF
TRBJ2-1 | 18 | NA | once | TRBV5-4 | TGTGCCAGCAGCCAGCGGGCGGGGGCCCTTAGCTCCTACAATGAGCAGTTCTTC | CASSQRAGALSSYNEQFF
TRBJ1-6 | 14 | TRBD1 | NA | TRBV3-1/TRBV3-2 | TGTGCCAGCAGCCATCCCAGGGGGAATTCACCCCTCCACTTT | CASSHPRGNSPLHF
TRBJ2-1 | 15 | NA | NA | TRBV19 | TGTGCCAGTAGTACGAGACAGGTCTCCTACAATGAGCAGTTCTTC | CASSTRQVSYNEQFF
TRBJ1-1 | 16 | NA | once | TRBV5-1 | TGCGCCAGCAGCTCCGGCAGTGTCAGGGGGAACACTGAAGCTTTCTTT | CASSSGSVRGNTEAFF
TRBJ1-6 | 15 | TRBD1 | once | TRBV19 | TGTGCCAGTAGGGAGTGGGGACAGCTGGATTCACCCCTCCACTTT | CASREWGQLDSPLHF
TRBJ1-1 | 14 | NA | NA | TRBV7-9 | TGTGCCACCACGACACCCAACATGAACACTGAAGCTTTCTTT | CATTTPNMNTEAFF
TRBJ1-2 | 10 | NA | NA | TRBV30 | TGTGCCTCCCAGGACTATGGCTACACCTTC | CASQDYGYTF
TRBJ2-7 | 18 | TRBD1 | NA | TRBV23-1 | TGCGCCAGCAGCCCCCGGGACAGGGGACCTGCCCTCATCTACGAGCAGTACTTC | CASSPRDRGPALIYEQYF
TRBJ1-5 | 18 | TRBD1 | NA | TRBV7-2 | TGTGCCAGCAGCTTATACGGACAGGCGGGGGGTAGCAATCAGCCCCAGCATTTT | CASSLYGQAGGSNQPQHF
TRBJ1-2 | 14 | NA | NA | TRBV15 | TGTGCCACCAGCATGAGGAGGGTGGGCTATGGCTACACCTTC | CATSMRRVGYGYTF
TRBJ1-2 | 19 | TRBD1 | NA | TRBV4-3 | TGCGCCAGCAGCCAAGATTTAACCGTTCCGACAGGGGGCGAGGATGGCTACACCTTC | CASSQDLTVPTGGEDGYTF
TRBJ1-5 | 14 | NA | NA | TRBV7-8 | TGTGCCAGCAGCTTAGGGAGCCTGAATCAGCCCCAGCATTTT | CASSLGSLNQPQHF
TRBJ1-1 | 13 | TRBD1 | few | TRBV6-5 | TGTGCCAGCAGTTACTCGGGGACAGGGATGACTTTCTTT | CASSYSGTGMTFF
TRBJ2-5 | 15 | NA | NA | TRBV9 | TGTGCCAGCAGCCAAGAGGGACTGGAGGGAGAGACCCAGTACTTC | CASSQEGLEGETQYF
TRBJ2-3 | 17 | TRBD2 | NA | TRBV6-1 | TGTGCCAGCAGTGAACAGTCGCTAGCGGGGGGTCGGGATACGCAGTATTTT | CASSEQSLAGGRDTQYF
TRBJ1-1 | 15 | TRBD1 | NA | TRBV2 | TGTGCCAGCAGTGAACAGGGGGCTCTGAACACTGAAGCTTTCTTT | CASSEQGALNTEAFF
TRBJ2-2 | 17 | NA | NA | TRBV5-5 | TGTGCCAGCAGCTTGCTAAGCTCTCGAACGAACACCGGGGAGCTGTTTTTT | CASSLLSSRTNTGELFF
TRBJ1-1 | 16 | TRBD1 | NA | TRBV5-1 | TGCGCCAGCAGCCTGCACAGAGCCAGGGGGCGGACTGAAGCTTTCTTT | CASSLHRARGRTEAFF
TRBJ1-2 | 15 | NA | NA | TRBV6-5 | TGTGCCAGCAGTTACTCGACCGCTAGTCGAAATGGCTACACCTTC | CASSYSTASRNGYTF
TRBJ1-1 | 13 | NA | NA | TRBV6-5 | TGTGCCAGCAGGGAGACAGGCCACACTGAAGCTTTCTTT | CASRETGHTEAFF